Listed here is a single T cell receptor (beta chain). Antigen specificity is unknown. Trimming removed 2 bases from V and 3 bases from J, with 16 bases in between. Germline V gene sequence: CDR1 SEHNR, CDR2 FQNEAQ (reference sequence). The CDR3 spans 16 residues. Repertoires were generated with immunoSEQ multiplex PCR, while TCRdb's copy carries only in-frame clones and drops some. The data hold 40,000 to 45,000 clones, with about three quarters observed a single time. In every patient, relapse followed autologous stem cell transplantation, while exposure to brentuximab vedotin differed. These data belong to a study of PD-1 blockade in classical Hodgkin lymphoma. General study results and limits: Complete responders possessed baseline diversity comparable to newly diagnosed patients. The authors have not defined what causes the repertoire differences, possibly disease activity or prior therapy. Exclusion removed patients who began nivolumab under 1 year after ASCT.

This sequence was found in a human donor with classical Hodgkin lymphoma. This chain links TRBV7-9 with TRBJ2-5; a weak D match, TRBD2 (6 bases). The sequences come from peripheral blood mononuclear cells (PBMCs), collected at baseline. The CDR3: CASSLPLTSSEETQYF. CDR3 DNA sequence: TGTGCCAGCAGCTTACCGCTTACTAGCAGCGAAGAGACCCAGTACTTC.